The present T cell receptor (beta chain) was sequenced within a study of PD-L1 blockade in urothelial cancer. About the research overall: Most patients, about 90% of the roughly 29, were males with bladder-origin cancer. Between 0 and 3 prior chemotherapy regimens had been given to patients. Blood samples had a median of 141,255 T cells, tens of thousands of unique TCRs, and clonality around 0.08.

This clone was observed a single time. PCRs each included synthetic TCR analog templates spiked in. Generated by immunoSEQ multiplex PCR, the TCRdb table keeps only in-frame clones and is missing some. This sample has fewer than 50,000 clones, with roughly 87% found just once. The CDR3 runs 14 residues. V was clipped by 5 bases and J by 1 base, with 11 bases between them. CDR1 and CDR2 from the germline V gene are SGHTA and FQGNSA. Source: PBMCs, taken around atezolizumab (anti-PD-L1) treatment. The chain uses TRBV7-2 and TRBJ1-1; D is perhaps TRBD1 (6 bases). The clonotype was recovered from a man aged 60 to 69 with urothelial cancer. The CDR3 region has the DNA TGTGCCAGCAGCCCACGGACAGCGAACACTGAAGCTTTCTTT. Amino acids: CASSPRTANTEAFF.